The 16 T cell receptor beta chains given below trace back to one sample, sequenced in a study of cytomegalovirus exposure and HLA in healthy donors. Researchers ran the PCR with 60 Vbeta and 13 Jbeta primers. Using immunoSEQ multiplex PCR, the repertoire was profiled, and TCRdb retains in-frame clones only, with some absent. Of roughly 150,000 clones in the sample, approximately 60% were seen once. Sequenced input: PBMCs. All receptors derive from a human donor in good health.

The rearrangement links TRBV19 to TRBJ2-1; 14 nucleotides match TRBD2. V lost 5 bases, J lost 9 bases, and 3 bases stayed unmatched. The CDR3 has 14 residues. Germline-derived CDR1 and CDR2 are LNHDA and SQIVND (reference sequence). CDR3 bases: TGTGCCAGTAGTGGGGGACTAGCGGGAGCTGAGCAGTTCTTC. Protein sequence: CASSGGLAGAEQFF.

V and J are TRBV11-3 and TRBJ1-1; D not resolved. This CDR3 has 11 residues. Germline lookup yields CDR1 SGHNT and CDR2 YENEEA. The germline V and J ends were trimmed by 4 bases and 7 bases, with 7 bases remaining between them. This chain's CDR3 is CASSSNFEAFF. CDR3 sequence (DNA): TGTGCCAGCAGCTCCAACTTTGAAGCTTTCTTT.

CDR3 DNA sequence: TGTGCCAGCAGAAGACAGGGCGTGAACACCGGGGAGCTGTTTTTT. This translates into CASRRQGVNTGELFF. The J gene is TRBJ2-2, the V gene TRBV7-8, with 7 bases that match TRBD1. Trimming took 6 bases from V and 1 from J; bases not matched to a gene: 5. Germline V lookup: CDR1 SGHVS, CDR2 FQNEAQ. The CDR3 extends over 15 amino acids.

The V and J genes are TRBV5-4 and TRBJ1-2; D is ambiguous. The CDR3 is 15 residues long. V was shortened by 0 bases and J by 5 bases, with 14 bases between the two germline ends. Germline V gives CDR1 SGHNT, CDR2 YYREEE (reference sequence). The CDR3 DNA reads TGTGCCAGCAGCTTGGAGCACCCCGGGAGGTATGGCTACACCTTC. Amino acids: CASSLEHPGRYGYTF.

The J gene is TRBJ2-3, the V gene TRBV27; the match to TRBD2 covers 9 bases. The V and J ends lost 7 bases and 3 bases, in that order; junction bases with no gene match: 8. This CDR3 region has 15 residues. Germline CDR1 MNHEY, CDR2 SMNVEV (reference sequence). CDR3 bases: TGTGCCAGCAAGATAAGCGGGAGGCGGACAGATACGCAGTATTTT. It encodes CASKISGRRTDTQYF.

This chain links TRBV5-1 with TRBJ2-2; D remains ambiguous. The germline V gene encodes CDR1 SGHRS and CDR2 YFSETQ. The CDR3 runs 15 residues. The V end was cut by 1 base, the J end by 0 bases, with 7 bases between. CDR3 amino acids: CASSLYGANTGELFF. The CDR3 DNA follows: TGCGCCAGCAGCTTGTACGGTGCGAACACCGGGGAGCTGTTTTTT.

This clone showed up just once. The chain is built from TRBV5-1 and TRBJ1-5; a possible D gene is TRBD1 (6 bases). Trimming shortened V by 4 bases and J by 7 bases, and 18 bases separated the two germline ends. The germline V gene has CDR1 SGHRS and CDR2 YFSETQ. The CDR3 loop spans 15 amino acids. The CDR3: CASSNDGGAGQPQHF. The CDR3 bases are TGCGCCAGCAGCAATGATGGGGGGGCTGGGCAGCCCCAGCATTTT.

This chain links TRBV2 with TRBJ2-7; TRBD1 might be the D (6 bases). The CDR3 covers 14 residues. The germline V and J ends were trimmed by 1 base and 4 bases, with 11 bases remaining between them. Germline V CDR1 and CDR2: SNHLY, FYNNEI. Here the CDR3 reads CASSEDRAFYEQYF. The CDR3 coding sequence is TGTGCCAGCAGTGAAGACAGGGCATTTTACGAGCAGTACTTC.

The chain is built from TRBV15 and TRBJ1-4; a possible D gene is TRBD1 (6 bases). The V end was cut by 0 bases, the J end by 11 bases, with 10 bases between. The CDR3 length is 13 residues. Germline loops: CDR1 LNHNV, CDR2 YYDKDF (reference sequence). This chain's CDR3 is CATSRDRGGKLFF. CDR3 nucleotides: TGTGCCACCAGCAGAGATCGGGGGGGCAAACTGTTTTTT.

CDR3 in amino acids: CASSLGTSGSIGAKNIQYF. DNA of the CDR3: TGTGCCAGCAGCCTGGGGACTAGCGGCTCCATTGGCGCCAAAAACATTCAGTACTTC. V gene TRBV7-9 combines with J gene TRBJ2-4; 11 nucleotides line up with TRBD2. Germline loops: CDR1 SEHNR, CDR2 FQNEAQ (reference sequence). The CDR3 runs to 19 residues. J was trimmed by 1 base and V by 5 bases; bases with no gene match: 13.

About this clone: The same CDR3 is also encoded by other DNA sequences in this sample. This chain uses TRBV11-2 with TRBJ2-5; D not resolved. The V and J ends lost 1 base and 0 bases respectively, with 6 bases between them. In germline, CDR1 is SGHAT, CDR2 FQNNGV. The CDR3 loop spans 14 amino acids. CDR3 sequence reads: CASSLGAYQETQYF. The DNA of the CDR3 is TGTGCCAGCAGCTTAGGAGCGTACCAAGAGACCCAGTACTTC.

The genes are TRBV11-3 and TRBJ2-7; 10 bases fit TRBD2. Germline CDR1 reads SGHNT; CDR2 reads YENEEA. The V gene end was trimmed by 2 bases and the J gene end by 7 bases; junction bases not matched to a gene: 2. CDR3 size: 13 residues. CDR3 nucleotide sequence: TGTGCCAGCAGCTTAAGCGGGAGGGGTGAGCAGTACTTC. Protein sequence: CASSLSGRGEQYF.

This clone was found once. The rearrangement uses TRBV7-8 and TRBJ1-3, with D perhaps matching TRBD1 (6 bases). The V end was cut by 3 bases, the J end by 0 bases, with 12 bases between. The CDR3 is made up of 16 amino acids. Germline V CDR1 and CDR2: SGHVS, FQNEAQ. CDR3 sequence (DNA): TGTGCCAGCAGCTTCCGGACAGTCCGCTCTGGAAACACCATATATTTT. Translated: CASSFRTVRSGNTIYF.

This chain uses TRBV5-1 with TRBJ2-1, with a weak D call TRBD1 (6 bases). This CDR3 has 13 amino acids. Trimming took off 4 bases at V and 5 bases at J, with 10 bases between the two ends. Germline CDR1 is SGHRS and CDR2 is YFSETQ. The CDR3 DNA reads TGCGCCAGCAGCGCCGACAGGCACAATGAGCAGTTCTTC. Protein product: CASSADRHNEQFF. The entire variable domain, with the rest obtained from reference TRBV5-1 and TRBJ2-1, is as follows: KAGVTQTPRYLIKTRGQQVTLSCSPISGHRSVSWYQQTPGQGLQFLFEYFSETQRNKGNFPGRFSGRQFSNSRSEMNVSTLELGDSALYLCASSADRHNEQFFGPGTRLTVL.

The chain couples TRBV10-3 to TRBJ2-1, with TRBD2 matching 7 bases. The length of the CDR3 is 14 residues. The trim removed 2 bases at V and 8 bases at J, leaving 6 bases unmatched. Germline CDR1 ENHRY, CDR2 SYGVKD. The CDR3 here is CAISERGSGHEQFF. CDR3 in DNA: TGTGCCATCAGTGAGCGCGGGAGTGGGCATGAGCAGTTCTTC.

The chain combines TRBV19 with TRBJ1-5; D perhaps matches TRBD1 (5 bases). Germline V gene data show CDR1 as LNHDA and CDR2 as SQIVND (reference sequence). Trimming stripped 3 bases from V and 0 bases from J, with 12 bases between. This CDR3 region has 16 residues. The CDR3 sequence is CASSIQQGYSNQPQHF. CDR3 DNA sequence: TGTGCCAGTAGTATTCAGCAGGGCTATAGCAATCAGCCCCAGCATTTT.